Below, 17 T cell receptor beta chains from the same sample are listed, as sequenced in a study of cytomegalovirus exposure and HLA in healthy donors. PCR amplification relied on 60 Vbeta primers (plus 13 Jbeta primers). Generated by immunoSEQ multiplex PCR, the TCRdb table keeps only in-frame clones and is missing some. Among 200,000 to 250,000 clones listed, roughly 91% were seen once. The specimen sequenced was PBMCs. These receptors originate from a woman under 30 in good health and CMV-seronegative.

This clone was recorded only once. The chain's CDR3 is CAWSVQSGNQPQHF. CDR3 DNA: TGTGCCTGGAGTGTACAGTCGGGCAATCAGCCCCAGCATTTT. J is TRBJ1-5 and V is TRBV30, with D unresolved. Germline-derived CDR1 and CDR2 are GTSNPN and SVGIG (reference sequence). The CDR3 sequence is 14 residues long. The V end was cut by 0 bases, the J end by 2 bases, with 8 bases between.

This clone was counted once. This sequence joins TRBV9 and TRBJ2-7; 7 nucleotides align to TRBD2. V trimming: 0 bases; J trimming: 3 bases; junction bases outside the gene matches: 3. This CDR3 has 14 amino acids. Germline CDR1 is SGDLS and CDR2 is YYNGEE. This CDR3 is CASSVGSGGYEQYF. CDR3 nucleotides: TGTGCCAGCAGCGTAGGGTCGGGAGGCTACGAGCAGTACTTC.

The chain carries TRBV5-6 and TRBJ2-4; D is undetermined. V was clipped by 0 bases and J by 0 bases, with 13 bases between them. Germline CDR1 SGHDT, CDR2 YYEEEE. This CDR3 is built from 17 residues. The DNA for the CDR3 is TGTGCCAGCAGCTTGGCGTTTTCGGCGGTAGCCAAAAACATTCAGTACTTC. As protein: CASSLAFSAVAKNIQYF.

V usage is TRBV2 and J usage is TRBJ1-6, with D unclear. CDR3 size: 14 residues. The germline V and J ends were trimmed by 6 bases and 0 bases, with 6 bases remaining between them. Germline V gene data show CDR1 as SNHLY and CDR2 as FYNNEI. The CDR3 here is CASRTSSYNSPLHF. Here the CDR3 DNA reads TGTGCCAGCAGAACATCCTCCTATAATTCACCCCTCCACTTT.

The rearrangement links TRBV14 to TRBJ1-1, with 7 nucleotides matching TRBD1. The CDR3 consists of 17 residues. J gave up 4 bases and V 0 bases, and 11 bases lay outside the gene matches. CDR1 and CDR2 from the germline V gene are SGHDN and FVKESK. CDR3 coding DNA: TGTGCCAGCAGCCAAGATCTTGGACAGGTTTTTGGCACTGAAGCTTTCTTT. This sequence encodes CASSQDLGQVFGTEAFF.

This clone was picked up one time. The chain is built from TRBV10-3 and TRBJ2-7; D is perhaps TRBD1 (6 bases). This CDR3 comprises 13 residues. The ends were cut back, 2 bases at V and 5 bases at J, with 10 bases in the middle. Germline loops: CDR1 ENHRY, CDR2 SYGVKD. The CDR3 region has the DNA TGTGCCATCAGTGAGGGGACACCAAACGAGCAGTACTTC. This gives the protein CAISEGTPNEQYF.

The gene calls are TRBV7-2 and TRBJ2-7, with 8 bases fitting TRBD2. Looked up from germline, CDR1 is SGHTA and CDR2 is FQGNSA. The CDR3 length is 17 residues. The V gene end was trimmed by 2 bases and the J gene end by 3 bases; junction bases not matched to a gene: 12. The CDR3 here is CASSLTTSGWEVYEQYF. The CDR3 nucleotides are TGTGCCAGCAGCTTAACAACTAGCGGATGGGAGGTCTACGAGCAGTACTTC.

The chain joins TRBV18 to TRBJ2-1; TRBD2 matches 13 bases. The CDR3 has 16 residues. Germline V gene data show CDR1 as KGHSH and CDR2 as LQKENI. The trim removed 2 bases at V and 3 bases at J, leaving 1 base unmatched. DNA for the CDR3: TGTGCCAGCTCACCAGGGACTAGCGGGAACTACAATGAGCAGTTCTTC. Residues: CASSPGTSGNYNEQFF.

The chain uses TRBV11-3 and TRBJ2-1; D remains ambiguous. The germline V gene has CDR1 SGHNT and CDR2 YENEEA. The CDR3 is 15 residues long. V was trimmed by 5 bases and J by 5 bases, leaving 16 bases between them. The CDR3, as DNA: TGTGCCAGCAGCCCTAGGCCCTCGCTGGACAATGAGCAGTTCTTC. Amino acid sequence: CASSPRPSLDNEQFF.

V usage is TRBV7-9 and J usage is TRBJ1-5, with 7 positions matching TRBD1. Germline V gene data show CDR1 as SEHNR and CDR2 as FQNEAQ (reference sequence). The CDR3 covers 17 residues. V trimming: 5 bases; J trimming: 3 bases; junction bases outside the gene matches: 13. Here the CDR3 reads CASSPGLGQTNNQPQHF. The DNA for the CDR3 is TGTGCCAGCAGCCCAGGTCTGGGACAGACCAACAATCAGCCCCAGCATTTT. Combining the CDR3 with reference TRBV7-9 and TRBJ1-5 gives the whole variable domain DTGVSQNPRHKITKRGQNVTFRCDPISEHNRLYWYRQTLGQGPEFLTYFQNEAQLEKSRLLSDRFSAERPKGSFSTLEIQRTEQGDSAMYLCASSPGLGQTNNQPQHFGDGTRLSIL.

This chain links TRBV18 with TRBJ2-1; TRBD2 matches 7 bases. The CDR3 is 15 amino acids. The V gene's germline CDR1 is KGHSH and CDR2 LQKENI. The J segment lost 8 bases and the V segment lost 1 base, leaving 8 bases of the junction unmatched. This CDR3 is CASSPQRPGRDEQFF. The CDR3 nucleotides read TGTGCCAGCTCACCACAAAGGCCAGGGAGGGATGAGCAGTTCTTC. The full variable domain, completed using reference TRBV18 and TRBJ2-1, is NAGVMQNPRHLVRRRGQEARLRCSPMKGHSHVYWYRQLPEEGLKFMVYLQKENIIDESGMPKERFSAEFPKEGPSILRIQQVVRGDSAAYFCASSPQRPGRDEQFFGPGTRLTVL.

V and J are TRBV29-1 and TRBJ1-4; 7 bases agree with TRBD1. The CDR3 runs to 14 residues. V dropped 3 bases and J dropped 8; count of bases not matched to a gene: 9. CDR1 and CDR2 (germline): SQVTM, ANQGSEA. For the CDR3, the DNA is TGCAGCGTTGAGGTTGGGACAGTTGGCGAAAAACTGTTTTTT. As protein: CSVEVGTVGEKLFF.

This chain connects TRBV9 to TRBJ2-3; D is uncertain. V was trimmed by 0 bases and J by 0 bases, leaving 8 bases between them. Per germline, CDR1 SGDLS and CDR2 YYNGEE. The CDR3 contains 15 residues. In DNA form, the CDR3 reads TGTGCCAGCAGCGTAGTTTCCGTTAGCACAGATACGCAGTATTTT. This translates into CASSVVSVSTDTQYF.

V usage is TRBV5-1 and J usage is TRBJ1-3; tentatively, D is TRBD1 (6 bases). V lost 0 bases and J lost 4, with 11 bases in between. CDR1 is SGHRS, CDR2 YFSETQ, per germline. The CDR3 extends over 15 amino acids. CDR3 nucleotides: TGCGCCAGCAGCTTGGGGGCCGGACAGGGAAACACCATATATTTT. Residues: CASSLGAGQGNTIYF.

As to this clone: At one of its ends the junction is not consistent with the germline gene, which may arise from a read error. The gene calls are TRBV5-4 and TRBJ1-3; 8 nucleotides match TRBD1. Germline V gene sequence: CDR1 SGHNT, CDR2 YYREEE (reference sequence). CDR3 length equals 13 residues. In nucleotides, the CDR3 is TGTGCCAGCAGTAGAGATACTGCCGGGACAGGTACTTTT. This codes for CASSRDTAGTGTF.

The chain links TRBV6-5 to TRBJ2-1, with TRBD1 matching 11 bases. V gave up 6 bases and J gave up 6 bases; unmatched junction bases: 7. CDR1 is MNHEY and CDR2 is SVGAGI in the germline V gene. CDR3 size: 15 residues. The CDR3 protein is CASSQGQGEVNEQFF. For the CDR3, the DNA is TGTGCCAGCAGCCAGGGACAGGGGGAGGTCAATGAGCAGTTCTTC.

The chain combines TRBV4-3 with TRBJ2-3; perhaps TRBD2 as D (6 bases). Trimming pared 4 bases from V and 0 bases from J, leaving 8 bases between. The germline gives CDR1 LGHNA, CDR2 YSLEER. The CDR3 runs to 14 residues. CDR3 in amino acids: CASSPRGSTDTQYF. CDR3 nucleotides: TGCGCCAGCAGCCCCCGGGGGAGCACAGATACGCAGTATTTT.